Each of the 5 T cell receptor beta chains below was sequenced from the same sample in a study of blood T cell repertoires in COVID-19. Assay used: immunoSEQ multiplex PCR; TCRdb lists only in-frame clones, some missing. The sample yields about 100,000 clones, 90% to 95% seen once. The source material was peripheral blood. Receptors originate from a man aged 60-69 years with acute or convalescent COVID-19.

This clone was recorded once. The rearrangement links TRBV28 to TRBJ1-2; 7 bases agree with TRBD1. There are 13 residues in the CDR3. Germline V gene lookup returns CDR1 MDHEN and CDR2 SYDVKM. CDR3 coding DNA: TGTGCGGGACAGCGCAGCTCTAACTATGGCTACACCTTC. Its protein product is CAGQRSSNYGYTF.

This clone was observed a few times. CDR3 protein: CASSLDRDYGYTF. CDR3 coding DNA: TGCGCCAGCAGCTTGGACAGGGACTATGGCTACACCTTC. The chain joins TRBV5-1 to TRBJ1-2; D is possibly TRBD1 (6 bases). The CDR3 is made up of 13 amino acids. Germline CDR1 and CDR2: SGHRS and YFSETQ. Trimming pared 0 bases from V and 3 bases from J, leaving 6 bases between.

The chain links TRBV19 to TRBJ2-5; 7 bases match TRBD2. Germline lookup yields CDR1 LNHDA and CDR2 SQIVND (reference sequence). The CDR3 is 14 residues long. With V trimmed by 5 bases and J by 4 bases, 7 bases remained unmatched. CDR3 coding DNA: TGTGCCAGTAGTTTACGACTAGCCGCAGAGACCCAGTACTTC. Protein sequence: CASSLRLAAETQYF.

This rearrangement joins TRBV5-1 to TRBJ2-2, with 12 nucleotides matching TRBD2. Germline V gene sequence: CDR1 SGHRS, CDR2 YFSETQ. This CDR3 is built from 15 residues. Unmatched junction bases numbered 2, after V lost 0 bases and J lost 8 bases. CDR3 sequence (DNA): TGCGCCAGCAGCTTGGTAGGACTAGCGGGAGGGGAGCTGTTTTTT. Protein: CASSLVGLAGGELFF.

The V call is TRBV28, the J call TRBJ1-3, with D perhaps TRBD1 (6 bases). The germline gives CDR1 MDHEN, CDR2 SYDVKM. V was trimmed by 6 bases and J by 0 bases, leaving 9 bases between them. The CDR3 runs to 14 residues. In DNA, the CDR3 is TGTGCCAGCAGATCAGGGGACTCTGGAAACACCATATATTTT. It yields the protein CASRSGDSGNTIYF. Full variable domain (remainder filled in from reference TRBV28 and TRBJ1-3): DVKVTQSSRYLVKRTGEKVFLECVQDMDHENMFWYRQDPGLGLRLIYFSYDVKMKEKGDIPEGYSVSREKKERFSLILESASTNQTSMYLCASRSGDSGNTIYFGEGSWLTVV.